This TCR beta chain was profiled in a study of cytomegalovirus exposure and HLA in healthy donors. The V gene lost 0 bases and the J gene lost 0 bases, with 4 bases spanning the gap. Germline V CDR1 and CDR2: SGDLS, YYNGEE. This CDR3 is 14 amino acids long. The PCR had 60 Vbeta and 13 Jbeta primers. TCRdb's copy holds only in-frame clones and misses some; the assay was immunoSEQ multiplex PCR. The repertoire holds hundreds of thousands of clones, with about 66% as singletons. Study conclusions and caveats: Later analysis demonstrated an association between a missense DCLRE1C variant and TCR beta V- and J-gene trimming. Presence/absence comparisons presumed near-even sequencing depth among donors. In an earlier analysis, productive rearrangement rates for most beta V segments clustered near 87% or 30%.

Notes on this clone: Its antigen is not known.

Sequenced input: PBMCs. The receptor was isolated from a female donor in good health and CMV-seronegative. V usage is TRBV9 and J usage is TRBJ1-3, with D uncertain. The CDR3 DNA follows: TGTGCCAGCAGCGTAGACTACTCTGGAAACACCATATATTTT. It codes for CASSVDYSGNTIYF. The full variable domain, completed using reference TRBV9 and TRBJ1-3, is DSGVTQTPKHLITATGQRVTLRCSPRSGDLSVYWYQQSLDQGLQFLIQYYNGEERAKGNILERFSAQQFPDLHSELNLSSLELGDSALYFCASSVDYSGNTIYFGEGSWLTVV.